This T cell receptor beta chain stems from a study of blood T cells in healthy people across ages. Study findings and constraints: Unsorted PBMC material precluded a definitive naive versus antigen-experienced comparison.

The second PCR ran about 6 to 11 cycles with a sample-barcoded 5' primer and J-beta primers. TCRdb reprocessed the 5' RACE reads via MiXCR and lists one record per CDR3 protein. The table includes 650,000 to 1,000,000 distinct CDR3 sequences, under 40% detected once. CDR3 length: 18 amino acids. V was shortened by 0 bases and J by 0 bases, with 18 bases between the two germline ends. Germline CDR1 DFQATT, CDR2 SNEGSKA (reference sequence). This clonotype was picked up many times. Its matching antigen is unknown. Isolation recovered at least 6 million PBMCs from every sample. The chain carries TRBV20-1 and TRBJ1-5; D is possibly TRBD1 (5 bases). Specimen: blood. This clonotype originated in a man aged 18 to 30 in good health. CDR3 amino acids: CSARDMGQATHSNQPQHF. The CDR3 DNA follows: TGCAGTGCTAGAGATATGGGGCAGGCGACCCATAGCAATCAGCCCCAGCATTTT.